This T cell receptor (beta chain) comes out of a study of shared clonotypes between healthy human individuals. Clones were read by immunoSEQ multiplex PCR, and TCRdb kept only the in-frame ones, dropping some. The sample consists of about 2,200,000 clones, 85% to 95% of them appearing once. Naive CD8 cells lacked CD45RO and underwent positive selection for CCR7, leaving out terminally differentiated effector memory CD45RA+ cells. All donors were healthy HIV-negative adults lacking recent acute infections or vaccinations. Sequencing was done on a sample of naive CD8+ T cells from PBMCs. This sequence was found in a man between 18 and 29 years old in good health. Some clones in this sample may be carry-over from other donors' samples.

The CDR3 DNA reads as TGTGCCAGCAGCTTAACGCGGGAGAGGAACACCGGGGAGCTGTTTTTT. Its translation is CASSLTRERNTGELFF. The gene calls are TRBV7-3 and TRBJ2-2; 7 bases are shared with TRBD2. The CDR3 sequence is 16 residues long. The junction had 2 bases not matched to a gene; V was cut back by 0 bases and J by 1 base. From germline, CDR1 is SGHTA and CDR2 FQGTGA.